A selection of T cell receptor beta chains follows, all from one sample in a study of regulatory T cells in long-lasting Graves disease. TCRdb recomputed calls from the multiplex PCR reads with MiXCR, one row per CDR3 protein. The profile shows 520,000 or so distinct CDR3 sequences, 12% of them singletons. The same data also contributed to another study, on T cells in Graves' hyperthyroidism and ophthalmopathy.

The specimen was peripheral blood mononuclear cells (PBMCs), collected at new diagnosis, from a patient treated with antithyroid drugs. The receptor set was obtained from a woman between 25 and 40 years old with Graves disease. Each CDR3 is given with its conserved first and last residue. Fields, in order: J gene, clone size, V gene, D gene, CDR3 protein, CDR3 DNA. A D gene is named only where the DNA matches it firmly. A clone size is listed for some rows: how often the clone was seen (once, few, many), or a class if it is expanded.

J gene: TRBJ2-7; clone size: few; V gene: TRBV20-1; D gene: .; CDR3 protein: CSARESPGIYEQYF; CDR3 DNA: TGCAGTGCTAGAGAGAGCCCTGGGATCTACGAGCAGTACTTC
J gene: TRBJ1-5; clone size: .; V gene: TRBV12-3/TRBV12-4; D gene: .; CDR3 protein: CASSFTQASNQPQHF; CDR3 DNA: TGTGCCAGCAGTTTTACCCAGGCCTCTAATCAGCCCCAGCATTTT
J gene: TRBJ2-3; clone size: few; V gene: TRBV7-9; D gene: TRBD1; CDR3 protein: CASSLEGATDTQYF; CDR3 DNA: TGTGCCAGCAGCTTAGAGGGGGCAACAGATACGCAGTATTTT
J gene: TRBJ1-1; clone size: many; V gene: TRBV11-3; D gene: .; CDR3 protein: CASSPRQLGSHTEAFF; CDR3 DNA: TGTGCCAGCAGCCCGAGACAGCTGGGAAGTCACACTGAAGCTTTCTTT
J gene: TRBJ1-1; clone size: many; V gene: TRBV19; D gene: TRBD1; CDR3 protein: CASSMPPGQGFSEAFF; CDR3 DNA: TGTGCCAGTAGTATGCCCCCGGGACAGGGATTCTCTGAAGCTTTCTTT
J gene: TRBJ2-3; clone size: many; V gene: TRBV3-1; D gene: .; CDR3 protein: CATPSELTDTQYF; CDR3 DNA: TGTGCCACGCCCTCGGAACTCACAGATACGCAGTATTTT
J gene: TRBJ2-1; clone size: many; V gene: TRBV5-4; D gene: TRBD2; CDR3 protein: CASKLANSYNEQFF; CDR3 DNA: TGTGCCAGCAAACTAGCGAACTCCTACAATGAGCAGTTCTTC
J gene: TRBJ2-1; clone size: .; V gene: TRBV9; D gene: .; CDR3 protein: CASSTRSTFTLTHEQFF; CDR3 DNA: TGTGCCAGCAGCACCCGCTCGACGTTCACCCTTACACATGAGCAGTTCTTC
J gene: TRBJ2-7; clone size: many; V gene: TRBV7-6; D gene: .; CDR3 protein: CASSQRLGKASEQYF; CDR3 DNA: TGTGCCAGCAGCCAACGTCTCGGTAAAGCTTCGGAGCAGTACTTC
J gene: TRBJ2-5; clone size: many; V gene: TRBV5-6; D gene: TRBD2; CDR3 protein: CASSSLAGYQETQYF; CDR3 DNA: TGTGCCAGCAGCTCCCTAGCGGGGTACCAAGAGACCCAGTACTTC
J gene: TRBJ1-1; clone size: .; V gene: TRBV2; D gene: .; CDR3 protein: CTTKKWRGGGTEAFF; CDR3 DNA: TGTACCACCAAAAAGTGGAGGGGTGGGGGAACTGAAGCTTTCTTT
J gene: TRBJ2-1; clone size: .; V gene: TRBV20-1; D gene: .; CDR3 protein: CSARGPISGTSYNEQFF; CDR3 DNA: TGCAGTGCTAGAGGTCCCATTAGCGGAACCTCCTACAATGAGCAGTTCTTC
J gene: TRBJ1-1; clone size: many; V gene: TRBV30; D gene: .; CDR3 protein: CAWSVQAQTEAFF; CDR3 DNA: TGTGCCTGGAGTGTGCAGGCACAGACTGAAGCTTTCTTT
J gene: TRBJ1-1; clone size: many; V gene: TRBV30; D gene: TRBD1; CDR3 protein: CAWRGTGMNTEAFF; CDR3 DNA: TGTGCCTGGAGGGGGACAGGGATGAACACTGAAGCTTTCTTT
J gene: TRBJ1-5; clone size: .; V gene: TRBV6-1; D gene: .; CDR3 protein: CASRSGQGGQPQHF; CDR3 DNA: TGTGCCAGCAGATCCGGGCAAGGGGGACAGCCCCAGCATTTT
J gene: TRBJ2-5; clone size: many; V gene: TRBV7-9; D gene: .; CDR3 protein: CASSPNQIKETQYF; CDR3 DNA: TGTGCCAGCAGCCCGAACCAGATAAAGGAGACCCAGTACTTC